This paragraph covers one TCR beta chain sequence. The target of this receptor is not known. No qualities accompany the bases; no much larger clone lies one base away. The method behind the library was the immunoSEQ multiplex PCR assay. In its TCRdb copy, this immuneACCESS table keeps in-frame sequences only and misses some clones. Where compared with another copy, unresolved V genes explain less than half of these, and the others have no known cause. The sample yields approximately 44,000 clones; 91% were counted once. The ten largest clonotypes hold approximately 0.73% of the sample. The sample comes from a study of T cell changes during pregnancy in multiple sclerosis (dated by TCRdb to the late 2010s). Notes on the research overall: Changes in the T cell repertoire over the course of pregnancy were examined in this study in women with multiple sclerosis.

The junction shows trimming of 8 bases on V and 4 bases on J, and the gene matches do not reach 7 bases of it. From the cysteine through the phenylalanine, the CDR3 covers 14 amino acids. Just CDR3 DNA is preserved here, 42 bases in frame from base 1. CDR1 and CDR2 (MNHEY, SMNVEV) derive from the germline V gene (reference sequence). This specimen consisted of CD4+ T cells from peripheral blood mononuclear cells, obtained before pregnancy. Rearrangement joined TRBV27 to TRBJ2-3, with 9 bases aligning to TRBD2. This receptor was obtained from a female donor with multiple sclerosis, enrolled in a pregnancy study. CDR3 sequence: CASRMAGGADTQYF. In nucleotides, the sequence is TGTGCCAGCCGCATGGCGGGGGGGGCAGATACGCAGTATTTT.